This is a list of T cell receptor beta chains from one sample in a study of cytomegalovirus exposure and HLA in healthy donors. Sequencing was performed with immunoSEQ multiplex PCR; in TCRdb, only in-frame clones are kept and a portion is missing. The table includes roughly 150,000 clones, approximately 80% detected once. Sequenced sample: PBMCs. Every receptor here comes from a boy younger than 10 in good health and CMV-seronegative. CDR3s include the opening cysteine and the closing phenylalanine or tryptophan. D genes are given only for firm matches. A row's size may be missing; if present it is once, few, many or a size class.

J gene	clone size	V gene	CDR3 length	D gene	CDR3 DNA	CDR3 protein
TRBJ2-2	few	TRBV4-3	15	-	TGCGCCAGCAGCCGCTGGGACACCAACCGGGGGGAGCTGTTTTTT	CASSRWDTNRGELFF
TRBJ2-4	-	TRBV4-3	13	-	TGCGCCAGCAGCCCAGGGATTTTGGACATTCAGTACTTC	CASSPGILDIQYF
TRBJ1-3	once	TRBV2	15	TRBD1	TGTGCCAGCAGTGGGACAGGGAGCTCTGGAAACACCATATATTTT	CASSGTGSSGNTIYF
TRBJ2-1	-	TRBV2	14	-	TGTGCCGGCAAAGGGGCTAGCTCCTACAATGAGCAGTTCTTC	CAGKGASSYNEQFF
TRBJ1-1	once	TRBV10-2	15	-	TGCGCCAGCAGTGAGGCAGGGCTCTGGAGCACTGAAGCTTTCTTT	CASSEAGLWSTEAFF
TRBJ1-2	-	TRBV2	13	-	TGTGCCGCTGTCGGTGAAACTAACTATGGCTACACCTTC	CAAVGETNYGYTF
TRBJ1-1	-	TRBV19	14	-	TGTGCCAGTACCCTCACAGGGTTTAACACTGAAGCTTTCTTT	CASTLTGFNTEAFF
TRBJ2-2	few	TRBV4-1	17	TRBD1	TGCGCCAGCAGCCAATACCCTAGGGACAGAGACACCGGGGAGCTGTTTTTT	CASSQYPRDRDTGELFF
TRBJ1-5	-	TRBV7-9	15	TRBD1	TGTGCCAGCAGCTCAGGGACAGATAGCAATCAGCCCCAGCATTTT	CASSSGTDSNQPQHF
TRBJ2-7	-	TRBV27	18	TRBD1	TGTGCCAGCAGAAGGGGACAGGGACTCAGCTCTAGCTCCTACGAGCAGTACTTC	CASRRGQGLSSSSYEQYF
TRBJ1-5	-	TRBV6-5	12	-	TGTGCCAGCAGACAGGGCAATCAGCCCCAGCATTTT	CASRQGNQPQHF
TRBJ2-7	-	TRBV29-1	13	TRBD2	TGCAGCGTTCAAGCGGGAGCTGGCTCCGAGCAGTACTTC	CSVQAGAGSEQYF
TRBJ1-5	-	TRBV7-8	17	-	TGTGCCAGCAGCCTATTAGGAGGGGAGGTGAGCAATCAGCCCCAGCATTTT	CASSLLGGEVSNQPQHF
TRBJ1-1	-	TRBV11-2	11	-	TGTGCCAGCAGTTCAGGGGTGGGGCTCACATTT	CASSSGVGLTF
TRBJ2-5	-	TRBV10-3	16	-	TGTGCCATCAGTGACCCGGGATTTGCCGAACAAGAGACCCAGTACTTC	CAISDPGFAEQETQYF
TRBJ1-2	once	TRBV10-3	13	-	TGTGCCATCAGTGAAAACAGCAACTATGGCTACACCTTC	CAISENSNYGYTF
TRBJ1-2	-	TRBV5-6	13	-	TGTGCCAGCCTGGGGGGGGTCGGAGATGGCTACACCTTC	CASLGGVGDGYTF
TRBJ2-7	-	TRBV15	14	-	TGTGCCACCAGCAGAGATCCCTCCCTTTACGAGCAGTACTTC	CATSRDPSLYEQYF
TRBJ2-2	-	TRBV5-1	16	TRBD1	TGCGCCAGCAGCGCGGGACAGGGGGCGGACACCGGGGAGCTGTTTTTT	CASSAGQGADTGELFF
TRBJ2-7	-	TRBV7-8	15	TRBD2	TGTGCCAGCAGCTCTATAGCGGGAGGTGACGCCGAGCAGTACTTC	CASSSIAGGDAEQYF
TRBJ2-6	-	TRBV2	12	-	TGTGCCAGCAGTGAAGTTCGGGTCGTCCTGACTTTC	CASSEVRVVLTF
TRBJ2-3	-	TRBV30	17	TRBD2	TGTGCCTGGAGTGTGGGGGGACTAGCGGGATTCACAGATACGCAGTATTTT	CAWSVGGLAGFTDTQYF
TRBJ1-1	once	TRBV10-3	14	-	TGTGCCATCAGTGAATTGGGGGCGAACACTGAAGCTTTCTTT	CAISELGANTEAFF
TRBJ1-1	-	TRBV15	15	-	TGTGCCACCAGCAGAGATCTCAGGGGAAACACTGAAGCTTTCTTT	CATSRDLRGNTEAFF
TRBJ2-6	few	TRBV4-3	16	-	TGCGCCAGCAGCCCCGGAGGGGTACTTGGGGCCAACGTCCTGACTTTC	CASSPGGVLGANVLTF
TRBJ2-5	-	TRBV18	13	-	TGTGCCAGCTCACCTAAGGGGCAAGAGACCCAGTACTTC	CASSPKGQETQYF
TRBJ1-2	-	TRBV5-4	13	-	TGTGCCAGCATTGACAGCAACAGCTATGGCTACACCTTC	CASIDSNSYGYTF
TRBJ2-7	-	TRBV5-8	15	-	TGTGCCAGCAGCTTGGAGGGGGTAACGGGGGGCGAGCAGTACTTC	CASSLEGVTGGEQYF
TRBJ2-1	-	TRBV5-6	13	TRBD2	TGTGCCAGCAGCTTGGGTCTAGCGGGCGGGCAGTTCTTC	CASSLGLAGGQFF
TRBJ2-3	-	TRBV30	14	-	TGTGCCTGGAGCGGTGGCGGGGTGACAGATACGCAGTATTTT	CAWSGGGVTDTQYF
TRBJ1-1	-	TRBV29-1	12	-	TGCAGCGTTGAATCGTTCAGGGGCGAAGCTTTCTTT	CSVESFRGEAFF
TRBJ2-1	-	TRBV7-9	16	-	TGTGCCCGAGTACCGGGAGTCCGGAGCTCCTACAATGAGCAGTTCTTC	CARVPGVRSSYNEQFF
TRBJ1-2	-	TRBV5-1	13	-	TGCGCCAGCAGATTGGACGGTCCGTATGGCTACACCTTC	CASRLDGPYGYTF
TRBJ1-2	-	TRBV20-1	11	-	TGCAGTGCCCCTTGGGGAGAAGGCTACACCTTC	CSAPWGEGYTF
TRBJ2-1	few	TRBV9	15	TRBD2	TGTGCCAGCAGCGCGGGACTAGGGTCTTACAATGAGCAGTTCTTC	CASSAGLGSYNEQFF
TRBJ1-3	-	TRBV4-1	17	-	TGCGCCAGCAGCCCCTTCACCGGCGGGGCAGGAGGAAACACCATATATTTT	CASSPFTGGAGGNTIYF
TRBJ1-2	-	TRBV30	15	TRBD1	TGTGCCTGGAGTTTGGTGGGGACAGGGAGAGACGGCTACACCTTC	CAWSLVGTGRDGYTF
TRBJ1-4	few	TRBV29-1	17	-	TGCAGCGTCTCCGACGGCAGGGGCCCAGTAGCTAATGAAAAACTGTTTTTT	CSVSDGRGPVANEKLFF
TRBJ1-2	-	TRBV9	15	TRBD1	TGTGCCAGCAGCCGAATCCGGACAGGGGCCTATGGCTACACCTTC	CASSRIRTGAYGYTF
TRBJ2-2	once	TRBV4-3	17	TRBD2	TGCGCCAGCAGCCAAGATCACGGGGGAGGGGACACCGGGGAGCTGTTTTTT	CASSQDHGGGDTGELFF
TRBJ2-2	few	TRBV9	18	TRBD2	TGTGCCAGCAGCGTAGATGTACGGGCGGGAGGGGGAACCGGGGAGCTGTTTTTT	CASSVDVRAGGGTGELFF
TRBJ1-2	-	TRBV28	14	TRBD1	TGTGCCAGCACGGCGGGACAGGGAAATTATGGCTACACCTTC	CASTAGQGNYGYTF